The 19 T cell receptor beta chains given below trace back to one sample, sequenced in a study of identical twins. TCRdb used MiXCR to reprocess the 5' RACE reads, holding one entry per CDR3 protein. The sample holds some 760,000 distinct CDR3 sequences, about 20% seen once. The sample also formed part of further work on T cells expressing NK-cell markers.

Sequences were obtained from PBMCs. Receptor source: a woman between 18 and 30 years old in good health.

This sequence joins TRBV6-1 and TRBJ2-1, with unresolved D. This CDR3 spans 13 amino acids. V lost 6 bases to trimming and J lost 7 bases, with 13 bases between them. The germline V gene has CDR1 MNHNS and CDR2 SASEGT. The CDR3 spells CASSITEVNEQFF. CDR3 DNA: TGTGCCAGCAGCATAACCGAGGTTAATGAGCAGTTCTTC.

There are many counts of this clonotype. The chain recombines TRBV20-1 with TRBJ1-1, with D unclear. This CDR3 is 12 amino acids long. Trimming removed 6 bases from V and 4 bases from J, with 12 bases in between. Germline lookup yields CDR1 DFQATT and CDR2 SNEGSKA (reference sequence). The CDR3 sequence is CSARPWGTEAFF. The CDR3 DNA reads as TGCAGTGCCCGACCCTGGGGCACTGAAGCTTTCTTT.

The CDR3 DNA reads TGTGCCAGCTCACTAGCGGTGTCGGGGGAGACCCAGTACTTC. This sequence encodes CASSLAVSGETQYF. The rearrangement joins TRBV18 to TRBJ2-5; D is possibly TRBD2 (6 bases). This CDR3 region has 14 residues. Germline lookup yields CDR1 KGHSH and CDR2 LQKENI. Trimming pared 4 bases from V and 5 bases from J, leaving 14 bases between.

Notes on this clonotype: This clone may be a read error of a much larger clone one base away. The chain links TRBV6-5 to TRBJ2-7; tentatively, D is TRBD1 (6 bases). Looked up from germline, CDR1 is MNHEY and CDR2 is SVGAGI. This CDR3 has 13 residues. CDR3 loop: CASSSGTRYEQNF. The CDR3 bases are TGTGCCAGCAGTTCCGGGACACGCTACGAGCAGAACTTC.

The chain links TRBV6-5 to TRBJ2-7; 8 bases match TRBD1. Germline CDR1 is MNHEY and CDR2 is SVGAGI. J was trimmed by 7 bases and V by 4 bases; bases with no gene match: 9. The CDR3 is made up of 14 amino acids. CDR3 loop: CASSFQGAPEEQYF. Here the CDR3 DNA reads TGTGCCAGCAGTTTCCAGGGGGCTCCCGAGGAGCAGTACTTC.

In this sample, this clonotype turned up a few times. The V gene is TRBV12-3 or TRBV12-4, the J gene TRBJ2-2, with TRBD1 as a possible D gene (5 bases). Trimming shortened V by 3 bases and J by 8 bases, and 10 bases separated the two germline ends. The CDR3 runs to 13 residues. This chain's CDR3 is CASSFRAPGELFF. Here the CDR3 DNA reads TGTGCCAGCAGTTTCAGGGCTCCAGGGGAGCTGTTTTTT.

This clonotype was counted at least ten times. For the CDR3, the DNA is TGCGCCAGCAGACTAGCGGGAGTGTACAATGAGCAGTTCTTC. Amino acids: CASRLAGVYNEQFF. This chain joins TRBV10-2 and TRBJ2-1; 11 nucleotides agree with TRBD2. Looked up from germline, CDR1 is WSHSY and CDR2 is SAAADI. CDR3 length equals 14 residues. Trimming took 6 bases from V and 4 from J; bases not matched to a gene: 2.

A few counts support this clonotype. The chain carries TRBV20-1 and TRBJ1-3, with a possible D match to TRBD1 (5 bases). The V end was cut by 6 bases, the J end by 4 bases, with 13 bases between. The CDR3 runs to 13 residues. The germline V gene encodes CDR1 DFQATT and CDR2 SNEGSKA (reference sequence). The CDR3 region is CSASPDTGNTIYF. Written as DNA, the CDR3 is TGCAGTGCCTCACCGGACACAGGAAACACCATATATTTT.

This chain joins TRBV9 and TRBJ2-1; 9 bases agree with TRBD2. J lost 4 bases, V lost 0 bases, and 2 bases had no gene match. Germline values: CDR1 SGDLS, CDR2 YYNGEE. This CDR3 is 15 amino acids long. The CDR3 reads CASSVGSGGYNEQFF. DNA of the CDR3: TGTGCCAGCAGCGTAGGAAGCGGGGGGTACAATGAGCAGTTCTTC.

This clonotype was picked up a small number of times. The chain uses TRBV5-1 and TRBJ1-4, with 9 bases matching TRBD1. The trim removed 5 bases at V and 6 bases at J, leaving 5 bases unmatched. CDR1 SGHRS and CDR2 YFSETQ come from the germline V gene. This CDR3 region has 14 residues. Here the CDR3 reads CASRGWTGDEKLFF. DNA for the CDR3: TGCGCCAGCAGAGGGTGGACAGGGGATGAAAAACTGTTTTTT.

The chain's CDR3 is CASSPGTSANTQYF. For the CDR3, the DNA is TGTGCCAGCAGCCCAGGGACTAGCGCGAATACGCAGTATTTT. The chain is built from TRBV11-2 and TRBJ2-3; the match to TRBD2 covers 10 bases. The junction had 6 bases not matched to a gene; V was cut back by 5 bases and J by 7 bases. The CDR3 has 14 amino acids. Germline CDR1 and CDR2: SGHAT and FQNNGV.

The chain carries TRBV9 and TRBJ2-1; TRBD2 matches 13 bases. The CDR3 extends over 16 amino acids. Unmatched junction bases numbered 5, after V lost 0 bases and J lost 8 bases. Germline V lookup: CDR1 SGDLS, CDR2 YYNGEE. The CDR3 protein is CASSVGGTSGVDEQFF. The CDR3 DNA follows: TGTGCCAGCAGCGTAGGGGGGACTAGCGGGGTAGATGAGCAGTTCTTC.

The chain joins TRBV3-1 to TRBJ1-3; TRBD1 matches 10 bases. The ends lost 4 bases at V and 4 bases at J; junction bases unmatched: 4. The CDR3 runs to 15 residues. Germline V gene sequence: CDR1 LGHDT, CDR2 YNNKEL (reference sequence). DNA of the CDR3: TGTGCCAGCAGCCGTGGGACAGGGGAAGGAAACACCATATATTTT. Translating it yields CASSRGTGEGNTIYF.

V is TRBV5-1 and J is TRBJ1-1; no clear D gene. This CDR3 has 13 amino acids. Trimming left V 5 bases short and J 2 bases short, with 10 bases between. Per germline, CDR1 SGHRS and CDR2 YFSETQ. CDR3 sequence reads: CASRLGSNTEAFF. The CDR3, as DNA: TGCGCCAGCAGGCTAGGGAGCAACACTGAAGCTTTCTTT.

This clonotype was seen repeatedly, ten times or more. CDR3 DNA: TGTGCCATCAGTGAGGGCCAGATCTCCTACGAGCAGTACTTC. As protein: CAISEGQISYEQYF. The chain carries TRBV10-3 and TRBJ2-7; D gene uncertain. V gave up 2 bases and J gave up 0 bases, with 8 bases separating them. Germline V gene sequence: CDR1 ENHRY, CDR2 SYGVKD. The CDR3 runs to 14 residues.

The CDR3 DNA reads TGCAGTCCTCTAGCGGGTTATGGAGATACGCAGTATTTT. This codes for CSPLAGYGDTQYF. The chain joins TRBV20-1 to TRBJ2-3, with TRBD2 identical over 8 bases. CDR3 length: 13 amino acids. V lost 8 bases to trimming and J lost 5 bases; unmatched junction nucleotides: 9. Per germline, CDR1 DFQATT and CDR2 SNEGSKA (reference sequence).

This clonotype was recorded once. The chain couples TRBV5-1 to TRBJ2-2; D is ambiguous. The CDR3 totals 13 residues. V was shortened by 0 bases and J by 4 bases, with 4 bases between the two germline ends. Germline V lookup: CDR1 SGHRS, CDR2 YFSETQ. The CDR3 bases are TGCGCCAGCAGCTTGGACGCCACCGGGGAGCTGTTTTTT. Protein sequence: CASSLDATGELFF.

This clonotype was counted only a few times. The V call is TRBV6-1, the J call TRBJ2-3; TRBD2 agrees at 8 bases. The CDR3 runs 15 residues. Germline V gene sequence: CDR1 MNHNS, CDR2 SASEGT. V lost 2 bases and J lost 4; bases outside the gene matches: 5. DNA for the CDR3: TGTGCCAGCAGTGAATTCGCGGGAGGATCAGATACGCAGTATTTT. Amino acid sequence: CASSEFAGGSDTQYF.

The genes are TRBV5-1 and TRBJ2-3; 8 positions agree with TRBD2. The trim removed 0 bases at V and 3 bases at J, leaving 6 bases unmatched. The CDR3 runs to 16 residues. The germline gives CDR1 SGHRS, CDR2 YFSETQ. The CDR3 is CASSLASSGGTDTQYF. The CDR3 nucleotides are TGCGCCAGCAGCTTGGCATCCAGCGGGGGAACAGATACGCAGTATTTT.